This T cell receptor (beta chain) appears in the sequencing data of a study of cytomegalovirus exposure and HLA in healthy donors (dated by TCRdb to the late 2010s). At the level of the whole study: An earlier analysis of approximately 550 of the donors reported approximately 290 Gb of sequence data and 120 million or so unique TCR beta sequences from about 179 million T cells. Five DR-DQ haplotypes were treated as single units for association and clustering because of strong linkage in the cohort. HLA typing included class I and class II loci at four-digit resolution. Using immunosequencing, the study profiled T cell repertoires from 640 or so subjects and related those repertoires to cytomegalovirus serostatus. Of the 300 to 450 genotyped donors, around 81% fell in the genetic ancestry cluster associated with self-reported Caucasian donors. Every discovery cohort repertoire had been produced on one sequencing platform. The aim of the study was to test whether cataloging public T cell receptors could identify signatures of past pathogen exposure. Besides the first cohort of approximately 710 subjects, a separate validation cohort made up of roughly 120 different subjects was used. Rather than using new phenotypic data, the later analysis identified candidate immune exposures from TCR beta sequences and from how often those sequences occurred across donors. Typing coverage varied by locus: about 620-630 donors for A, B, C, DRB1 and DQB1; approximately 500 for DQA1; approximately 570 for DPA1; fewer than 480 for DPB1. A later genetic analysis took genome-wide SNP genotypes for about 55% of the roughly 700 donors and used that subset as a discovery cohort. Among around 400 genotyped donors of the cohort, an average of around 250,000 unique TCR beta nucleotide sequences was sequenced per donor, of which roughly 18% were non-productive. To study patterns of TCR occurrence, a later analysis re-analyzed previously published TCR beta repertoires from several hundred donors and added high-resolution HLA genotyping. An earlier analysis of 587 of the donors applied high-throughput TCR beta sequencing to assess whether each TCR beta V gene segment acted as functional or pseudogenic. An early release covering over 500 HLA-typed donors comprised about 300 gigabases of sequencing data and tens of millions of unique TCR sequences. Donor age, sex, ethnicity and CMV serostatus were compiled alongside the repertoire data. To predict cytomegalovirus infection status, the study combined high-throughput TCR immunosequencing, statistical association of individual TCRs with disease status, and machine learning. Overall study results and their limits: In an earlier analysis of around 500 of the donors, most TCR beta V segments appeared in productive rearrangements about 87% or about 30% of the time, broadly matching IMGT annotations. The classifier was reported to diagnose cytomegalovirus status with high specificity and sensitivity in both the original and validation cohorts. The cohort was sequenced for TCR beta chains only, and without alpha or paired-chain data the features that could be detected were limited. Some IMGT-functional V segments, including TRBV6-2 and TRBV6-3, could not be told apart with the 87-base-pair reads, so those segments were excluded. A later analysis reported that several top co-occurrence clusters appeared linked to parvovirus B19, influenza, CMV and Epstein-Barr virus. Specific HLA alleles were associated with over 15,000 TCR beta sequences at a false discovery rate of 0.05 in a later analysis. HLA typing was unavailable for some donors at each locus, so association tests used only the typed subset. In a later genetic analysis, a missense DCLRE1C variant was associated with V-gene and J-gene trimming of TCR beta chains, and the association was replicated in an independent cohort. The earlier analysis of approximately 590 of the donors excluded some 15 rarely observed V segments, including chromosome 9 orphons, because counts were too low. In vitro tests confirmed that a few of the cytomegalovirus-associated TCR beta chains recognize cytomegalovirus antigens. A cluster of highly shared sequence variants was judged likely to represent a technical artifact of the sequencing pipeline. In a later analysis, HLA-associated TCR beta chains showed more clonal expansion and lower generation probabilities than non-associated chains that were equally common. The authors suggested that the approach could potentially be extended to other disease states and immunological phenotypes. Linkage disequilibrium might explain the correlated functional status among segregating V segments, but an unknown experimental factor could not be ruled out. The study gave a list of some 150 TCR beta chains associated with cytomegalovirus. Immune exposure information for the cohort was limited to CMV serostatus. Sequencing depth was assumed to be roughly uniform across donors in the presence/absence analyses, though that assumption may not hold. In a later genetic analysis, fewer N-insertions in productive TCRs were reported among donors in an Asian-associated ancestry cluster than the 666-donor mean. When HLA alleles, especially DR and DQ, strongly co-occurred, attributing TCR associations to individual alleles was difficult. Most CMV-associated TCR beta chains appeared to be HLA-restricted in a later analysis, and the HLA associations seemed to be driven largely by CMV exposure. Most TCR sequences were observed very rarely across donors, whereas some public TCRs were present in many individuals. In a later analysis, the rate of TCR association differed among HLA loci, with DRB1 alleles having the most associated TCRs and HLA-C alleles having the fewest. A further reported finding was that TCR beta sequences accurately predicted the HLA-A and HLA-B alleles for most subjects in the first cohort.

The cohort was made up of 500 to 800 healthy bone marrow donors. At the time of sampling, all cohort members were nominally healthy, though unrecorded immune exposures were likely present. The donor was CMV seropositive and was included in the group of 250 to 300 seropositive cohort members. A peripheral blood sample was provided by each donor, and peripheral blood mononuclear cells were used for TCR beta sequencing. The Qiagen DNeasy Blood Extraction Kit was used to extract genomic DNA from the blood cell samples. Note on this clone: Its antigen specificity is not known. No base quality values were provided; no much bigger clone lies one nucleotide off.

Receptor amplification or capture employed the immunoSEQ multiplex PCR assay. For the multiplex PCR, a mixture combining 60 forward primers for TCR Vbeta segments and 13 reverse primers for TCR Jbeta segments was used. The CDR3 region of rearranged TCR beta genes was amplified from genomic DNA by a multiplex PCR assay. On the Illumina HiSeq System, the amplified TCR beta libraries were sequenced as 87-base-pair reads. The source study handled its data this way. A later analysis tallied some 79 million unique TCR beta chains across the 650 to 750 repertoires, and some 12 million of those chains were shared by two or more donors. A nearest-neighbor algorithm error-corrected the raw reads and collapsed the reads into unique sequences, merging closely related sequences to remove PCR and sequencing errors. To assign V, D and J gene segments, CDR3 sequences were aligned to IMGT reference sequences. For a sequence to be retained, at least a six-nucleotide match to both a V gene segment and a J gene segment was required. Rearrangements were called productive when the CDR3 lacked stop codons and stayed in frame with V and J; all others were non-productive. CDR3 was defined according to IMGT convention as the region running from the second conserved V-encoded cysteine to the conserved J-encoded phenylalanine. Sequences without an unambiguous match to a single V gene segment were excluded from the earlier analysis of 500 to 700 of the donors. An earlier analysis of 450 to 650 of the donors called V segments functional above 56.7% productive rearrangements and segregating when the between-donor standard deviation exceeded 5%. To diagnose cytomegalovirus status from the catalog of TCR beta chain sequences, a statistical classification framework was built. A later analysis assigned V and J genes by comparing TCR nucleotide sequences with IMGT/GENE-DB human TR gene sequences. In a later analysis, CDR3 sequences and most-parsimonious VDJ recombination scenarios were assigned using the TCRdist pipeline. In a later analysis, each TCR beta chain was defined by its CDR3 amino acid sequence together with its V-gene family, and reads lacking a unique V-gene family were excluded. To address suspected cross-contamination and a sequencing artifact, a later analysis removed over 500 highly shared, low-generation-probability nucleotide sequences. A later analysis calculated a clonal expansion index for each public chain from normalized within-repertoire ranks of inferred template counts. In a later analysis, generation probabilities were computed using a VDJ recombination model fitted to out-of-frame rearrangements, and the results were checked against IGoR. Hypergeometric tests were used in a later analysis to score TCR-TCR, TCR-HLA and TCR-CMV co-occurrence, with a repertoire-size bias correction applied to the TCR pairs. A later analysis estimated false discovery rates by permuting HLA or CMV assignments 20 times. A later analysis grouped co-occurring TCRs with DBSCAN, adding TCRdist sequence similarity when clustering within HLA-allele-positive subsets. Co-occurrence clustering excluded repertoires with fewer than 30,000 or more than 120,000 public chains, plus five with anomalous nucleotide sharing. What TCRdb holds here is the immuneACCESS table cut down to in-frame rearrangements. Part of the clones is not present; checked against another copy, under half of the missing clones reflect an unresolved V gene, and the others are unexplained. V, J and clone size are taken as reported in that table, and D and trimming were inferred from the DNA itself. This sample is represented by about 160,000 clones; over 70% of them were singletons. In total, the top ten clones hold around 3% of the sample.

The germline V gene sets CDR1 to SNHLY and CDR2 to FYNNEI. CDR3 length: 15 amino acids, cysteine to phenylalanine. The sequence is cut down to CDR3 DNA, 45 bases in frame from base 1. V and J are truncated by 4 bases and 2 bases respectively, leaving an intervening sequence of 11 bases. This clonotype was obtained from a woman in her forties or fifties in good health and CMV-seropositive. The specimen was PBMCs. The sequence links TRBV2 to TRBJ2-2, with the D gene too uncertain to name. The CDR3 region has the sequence CASSVRQVNTGELFF. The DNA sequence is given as TGTGCCAGCAGTGTTCGGCAGGTTAACACCGGGGAGCTGTTTTTT.